Following are 26 T cell receptor beta chains from one sample sequenced in a study of blood T cell repertoires in COVID-19. Data came from immunoSEQ multiplex PCR; TCRdb stores just in-frame clones and leaves some out. In the table there are about 350,000 clones, about 87% of which are singletons. The sequencing sample was made of peripheral blood. These receptors were taken from a woman in her 50s with COVID-19, enrolled during active disease.

This sequence joins TRBV7-6 and TRBJ2-1; 15 positions match TRBD2. Losses at the gene ends were 5 bases for V and 7 bases for J; bases not matched to a gene: 9. Germline V gene sequence: CDR1 SGHVS, CDR2 FNYEAQ. The CDR3 sequence is 17 residues long. CDR3 loop: CASSGPGLAGGGNEQFF. The CDR3 coding sequence is TGTGCCAGCAGCGGTCCTGGACTAGCGGGAGGGGGGAATGAGCAGTTCTTC.

This clone was seen more than once but under ten times. The rearrangement links TRBV29-1 to TRBJ2-2; D not resolved. Trimming took off 7 bases at V and 1 base at J, with 10 bases between the two ends. This CDR3 comprises 13 residues. Germline V lookup: CDR1 SQVTM, CDR2 ANQGSEA. The CDR3 loop reads CSGANLNTGELFF. CDR3 DNA sequence: TGCAGCGGGGCCAACTTGAACACCGGGGAGCTGTTTTTT.

This clone has more than one count but fewer than ten. The chain carries TRBV5-1 and TRBJ1-5; D is undetermined. The V and J ends lost 4 bases and 6 bases respectively, with 14 bases between them. Germline-derived CDR1 and CDR2 are SGHRS and YFSETQ. The CDR3 totals 14 residues. The CDR3, as DNA: TGCGCCAGCAGCCCGGTTGAGGGCGGTCAGCCCCAGCATTTT. Residues: CASSPVEGGQPQHF.

This clone was detected only once. The gene calls are TRBV25-1 and TRBJ2-3; 8 bases map to TRBD2. The V gene end was trimmed by 5 bases and the J gene end by 10 bases; junction bases not matched to a gene: 11. The CDR3 has 14 amino acids. Germline V lookup: CDR1 MGHDK, CDR2 SYGVNS. The CDR3 coding sequence is TGTGCCAGCAGTAATTTCGGGGGGGCCGTTGCGCAGTATTTT. It yields the protein CASSNFGGAVAQYF.

The chain employs TRBV9 and TRBJ2-1; 13 bases are shared with TRBD2. This CDR3 contains 16 residues. CDR1 and CDR2 from the germline V gene are SGDLS and YYNGEE. V lost 0 bases, J lost 10 bases, and 7 bases stayed unmatched. CDR3 sequence: CASSVGTSGRGSEQFF. CDR3 DNA sequence: TGTGCCAGCAGCGTAGGAACTAGCGGGAGGGGTAGCGAGCAGTTCTTC.

The genes are TRBV19 and TRBJ2-1; perhaps TRBD1 as D (5 bases). Trimming took off 7 bases at V and 12 bases at J, with 13 bases between the two ends. This CDR3 spans 11 amino acids. CDR1 LNHDA and CDR2 SQIVND come from the germline V gene (reference sequence). The chain's CDR3 is CASNDQRGQFF. The CDR3 DNA follows: TGTGCCAGTAATGATCAAAGGGGGCAGTTCTTC. Drawing the rest from reference TRBV19 and TRBJ2-1, the complete variable domain is DGGITQSPKYLFRKEGQNVTLSCEQNLNHDAMYWYRQDPGQGLRLIYYSQIVNDFQKGDIAEGYSVSREKKESFPLTVTSAQKNPTAFYLCASNDQRGQFFGPGTRLTVL.

This clone turned up a few times. The chain employs TRBV7-9 and TRBJ2-7; the D gene is possibly TRBD1 (5 bases). Deletions cut 4 bases from V and 3 bases from J, with 13 bases between. There are 14 residues in the CDR3. CDR1 is SEHNR and CDR2 is FQNEAQ in the germline V gene (reference sequence). The CDR3 sequence: CASSSYTQGYEQYF. The DNA of the CDR3 is TGTGCCAGCAGCTCGTACACTCAGGGCTACGAGCAGTACTTC.

This rearrangement joins TRBV19 to TRBJ2-1; 14 nucleotides agree with TRBD2. Germline loops: CDR1 LNHDA, CDR2 SQIVND (reference sequence). This CDR3 contains 13 residues. With 5 bases clipped from V and 15 bases from J, the junction kept 6 bases outside the gene matches. The CDR3 DNA follows: TGTGCCAGTAGTTTCGGACTAGCGGGAGGTGTGTTCTTC. This translates into CASSFGLAGGVFF.

This chain connects TRBV7-6 to TRBJ2-4; TRBD1 matches at 7 bases. CDR3 length: 16 residues. From germline, CDR1 is SGHVS and CDR2 FNYEAQ. With 6 bases clipped from V and 3 bases from J, the junction kept 11 bases outside the gene matches. CDR3 residues: CASSPPRTGVKNIQYF. CDR3 bases: TGTGCCAGCAGTCCACCACGAACAGGGGTCAAAAACATTCAGTACTTC.

CDR3 sequence: CASSLVSGRAIKTQYF. In nucleotides, the CDR3 is TGTGCCAGCAGCTTGGTGAGCGGGAGGGCCATAAAGACCCAGTACTTC. V and J are TRBV5-6 and TRBJ2-5; 10 bases are shared with TRBD2. Germline assignment: CDR1 SGHDT and CDR2 YYEEEE. V shed 0 bases and J 6 bases; nucleotides not matched to a gene: 8. The length of the CDR3 is 16 residues.

This chain joins TRBV5-4 and TRBJ2-3, with TRBD2 matching over 9 bases. Trimming took 0 bases from V and 3 from J; bases not matched to a gene: 2. Germline lookup yields CDR1 SGHNT and CDR2 YYREEE (reference sequence). The length of the CDR3 is 15 residues. In DNA form, the CDR3 reads TGTGCCAGCAGCTTGGCCAGCGGGAGGACAGATACGCAGTATTTT. Its protein is CASSLASGRTDTQYF.

This sequence joins TRBV5-5 and TRBJ1-4; D is unresolved. The CDR3 length is 15 residues. Trimming shortened V by 4 bases and J by 4 bases, and 14 bases separated the two germline ends. Germline V gives CDR1 SGHKS, CDR2 YYEKEE (reference sequence). CDR3 sequence reads: CASSPNYGVNEKLFF. DNA of the CDR3: TGTGCCAGCAGCCCGAACTACGGGGTTAATGAAAAACTGTTTTTT.

The gene calls are TRBV5-1 and TRBJ1-2; 7 bases align to TRBD1. The V segment lost 0 bases and the J segment 3 bases; nucleotides outside the gene matches: 5. CDR1 and CDR2 from the germline V gene are SGHRS and YFSETQ. This CDR3 spans 15 amino acids. The CDR3 spells CASSLEGQSYYGYTF. CDR3 DNA sequence: TGCGCCAGCAGCTTGGAGGGACAGAGTTACTATGGCTACACCTTC.

The chain carries TRBV4-1 and TRBJ2-7; 7 bases align to TRBD1. J gave up 6 bases and V 2 bases, and 7 bases lay outside the gene matches. Germline values: CDR1 MGHRA, CDR2 YSYEKL. This CDR3 region has 14 residues. Here the CDR3 DNA reads TGCGCCAGCAGCCAAACCACAGGGGTTGGCGAGCAGTACTTC. Translated, it gives CASSQTTGVGEQYF.

This CDR3 reads CASSYRGTARVTNEKLFF. The CDR3 DNA reads TGTGCCAGTAGTTATAGGGGGACAGCCCGGGTCACTAATGAAAAACTGTTTTTT. The rearrangement joins TRBV19 to TRBJ1-4; TRBD1 matches at 7 bases. CDR1 and CDR2 (germline): LNHDA, SQIVND (reference sequence). Trimming cost V 5 bases and J 2 bases; bases outside gene matches: 14. CDR3 length equals 18 residues. Using reference TRBV19 and TRBJ1-4 for the parts outside the CDR3, the full variable domain is DGGITQSPKYLFRKEGQNVTLSCEQNLNHDAMYWYRQDPGQGLRLIYYSQIVNDFQKGDIAEGYSVSREKKESFPLTVTSAQKNPTAFYLCASSYRGTARVTNEKLFFGSGTQLSVL.

J is TRBJ1-2 and V is TRBV6-5; D not certain. CDR1 is MNHEY, CDR2 SVGAGI, per germline. The CDR3 spans 12 residues. Trimming pared 5 bases from V and 2 bases from J, leaving 6 bases between. CDR3 in amino acids: CASSRVNYGYTF. DNA of the CDR3: TGTGCCAGCAGTCGCGTGAACTATGGCTACACCTTC.

The V gene is TRBV19, the J gene TRBJ2-5; TRBD1 agrees at 8 bases. This CDR3 spans 14 amino acids. J lost 4 bases, V lost 6 bases, and 7 bases had no gene match. The germline V gene encodes CDR1 LNHDA and CDR2 SQIVND (reference sequence). The CDR3 here is CASRVGTGGETQYF. Written as DNA, the CDR3 is TGTGCCAGTAGGGTCGGGACAGGAGGAGAGACCCAGTACTTC.

The V gene is TRBV3-1 (or the pseudogene TRBV3-2), the J gene TRBJ2-2, with TRBD2 matching over 13 bases. This CDR3 has 18 amino acids. CDR1 LGHDT and CDR2 YNNKEL come from the germline V gene (reference sequence). V lost 1 base, J lost 7 bases, and 9 bases stayed unmatched. As DNA, the CDR3 is TGTGCCAGCAGCCAAGTTAAAGGACTAGCGGGAGTCGTCGGGGAGCTGTTTTTT. Encoded protein: CASSQVKGLAGVVGELFF.

The chain recombines TRBV5-6 with TRBJ1-6; D possibly corresponds to TRBD1 (6 bases). Trimming removed 4 bases at V and 0 bases at J, with 14 bases between. CDR3 size: 17 residues. Per the germline V gene, CDR1 is SGHDT and CDR2 is YYEEEE. This chain's CDR3 is CASSPAGTRSYNSPLHF. The DNA for the CDR3 is TGTGCCAGCAGCCCGGCCGGGACACGCTCCTATAATTCACCCCTCCACTTT.

The genes are TRBV7-2 and TRBJ2-2, with 10 bases identical to TRBD2. Per germline, CDR1 SGHTA and CDR2 FQGNSA. J was trimmed by 5 bases and V by 0 bases; bases with no gene match: 9. The CDR3 has 18 residues. The CDR3: CASSLAVLVAGGTGELFF. The DNA of the CDR3 is TGTGCCAGCAGCTTAGCGGTCCTTGTAGCGGGAGGTACCGGGGAGCTGTTTTTT.

Points on this clone: The sample holds other DNA sequences that translate to the same CDR3. The V call is TRBV12-3 or TRBV12-4, the J call TRBJ2-5; D remains unclear. Trimming removed 3 bases at V and 5 bases at J, with 4 bases between. There are 11 residues in the CDR3. The CDR3 here is CASSFRETQYF. CDR3 DNA: TGTGCCAGCAGTTTCCGGGAGACCCAGTACTTC.

The chain employs TRBV30 and TRBJ1-6; D is undetermined. The germline CDR1 and CDR2 sequences are GTSNPN and SVGIG (reference sequence). V lost 5 bases, J lost 2 bases, and 7 bases lay in between. The CDR3 extends over 13 amino acids. Here the CDR3 DNA reads TGTGCCTGGGGAGTCACCTATAATTCACCCCTCCACTTT. Its protein is CAWGVTYNSPLHF.

The genes are TRBV10-3 and TRBJ2-7; maybe TRBD1 (6 bases). CDR3 length: 14 amino acids. Trimming took off 4 bases at V and 6 bases at J, with 16 bases between the two ends. Germline lookup yields CDR1 ENHRY and CDR2 SYGVKD. As DNA, the CDR3 is TGTGCCATCAGTGGGAACTATACAGGGATCGAGCAGTACTTC. It specifies CAISGNYTGIEQYF.

The rearrangement joins TRBV14 to TRBJ2-7, with D perhaps TRBD2 (6 bases). The V and J ends lost 3 bases and 1 base respectively, with 13 bases between them. From germline, CDR1 is SGHDN and CDR2 FVKESK. The CDR3 length is 15 residues. The CDR3 bases are TGTGCCAGCAGCCAGATGGTGCGGGAATCCTACGAGCAGTACTTC. It translates to CASSQMVRESYEQYF.

The V call is TRBV5-5, the J call TRBJ2-7, with D maybe TRBD2 (6 bases). The CDR3 length is 16 residues. Germline V CDR1 and CDR2: SGHKS, YYEKEE (reference sequence). V dropped 0 bases and J dropped 1 base, with 14 bases sitting between them. CDR3 nucleotide sequence: TGTGCCAGCAGCTTGGGTGCGGGACCCCTTTCCTACGAGCAGTACTTC. Its translation is CASSLGAGPLSYEQYF. The whole variable domain, remainder taken from reference TRBV5-5 and TRBJ2-7, is DAGVTQSPTHLIKTRGQQVTLRCSPISGHKSVSWYQQVLGQGPQFIFQYYEKEERGRGNFPDRFSARQFPNYSSELNVNALLLGDSALYLCASSLGAGPLSYEQYFGPGTRLTVT.

The chain carries TRBV25-1 and TRBJ2-7, with a possible D match to TRBD1 (6 bases). The CDR3 extends over 12 amino acids. Trimming stripped 6 bases from V and 3 bases from J, with 9 bases between. CDR1 is MGHDK and CDR2 is SYGVNS in the germline V gene. The CDR3 here is CASRDSNYEQYF. The CDR3, as DNA: TGTGCCAGCAGGGACAGCAACTACGAGCAGTACTTC.